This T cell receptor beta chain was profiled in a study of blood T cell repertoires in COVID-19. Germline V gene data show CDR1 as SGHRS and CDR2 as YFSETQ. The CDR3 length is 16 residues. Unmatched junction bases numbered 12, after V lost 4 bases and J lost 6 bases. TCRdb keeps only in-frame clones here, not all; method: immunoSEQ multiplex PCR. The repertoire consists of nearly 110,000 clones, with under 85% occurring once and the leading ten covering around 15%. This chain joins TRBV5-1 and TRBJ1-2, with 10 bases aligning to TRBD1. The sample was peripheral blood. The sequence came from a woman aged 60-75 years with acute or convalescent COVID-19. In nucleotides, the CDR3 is TGCGCCAGCAGCCATAACTCCGGGACAGGGGTAAATGGCTACACCTTC. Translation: CASSHNSGTGVNGYTF.